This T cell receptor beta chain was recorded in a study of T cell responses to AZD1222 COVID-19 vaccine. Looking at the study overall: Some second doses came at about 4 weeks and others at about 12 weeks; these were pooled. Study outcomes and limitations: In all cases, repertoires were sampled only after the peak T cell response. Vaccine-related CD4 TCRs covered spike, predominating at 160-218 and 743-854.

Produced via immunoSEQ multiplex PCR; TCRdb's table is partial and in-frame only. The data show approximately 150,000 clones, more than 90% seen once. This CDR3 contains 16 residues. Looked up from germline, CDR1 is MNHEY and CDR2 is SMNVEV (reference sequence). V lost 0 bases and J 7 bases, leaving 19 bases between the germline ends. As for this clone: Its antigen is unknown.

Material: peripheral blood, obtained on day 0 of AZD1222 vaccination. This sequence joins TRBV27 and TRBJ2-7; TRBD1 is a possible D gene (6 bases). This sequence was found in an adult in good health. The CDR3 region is CASSLSPGEGFQEQYF. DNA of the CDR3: TGTGCCAGCAGTTTATCCCCAGGGGAAGGTTTTCAGGAGCAGTACTTC.